This T cell receptor (beta chain) was recorded in a study of CD8 T cells in ankylosing spondylitis. Study-level findings and limits: Certain motif variants had earlier appeared in reactive arthritis synovial fluid and blood. Made up of 7 to 9 highly homologous variants, a TCR beta motif appeared characteristic of ankylosing spondylitis blood. From matched ankylosing spondylitis synovial fluid, disease-linked clones were reportedly recovered at significantly enriched levels.

Quantitative barcoded 5'-RACE was used to prepare TCR beta libraries. TCRdb reanalysed the 5' RACE reads using MiXCR and keeps one entry per CDR3 protein. The sample consists of about 100,000 distinct CDR3 sequences, roughly 8.7% of them appearing once. With regard to this clonotype: As yet, its antigen is unknown. The CDR3 end shows no conserved phenylalanine or tryptophan, and so a read error is likely.

This sequence originates from a male donor with ankylosing spondylitis or in good health (not recorded which). What was sequenced was blood, either unsorted or a sorted T cell fraction (not recorded which).

This CDR3 reads CASSSRGNTEAFS. CDR3 sequence (DNA): TGTGCCAGCAGTTCTCGGGGGAACACTGAAGCTTTCTCT. The chain has TRBV12-3 or TRBV12-4 and TRBJ1-1, with D unclear. Between the trimmed V and J ends, which lost 4 bases and 1 base, there was a span of 7 bases. The CDR3 runs to 13 residues.